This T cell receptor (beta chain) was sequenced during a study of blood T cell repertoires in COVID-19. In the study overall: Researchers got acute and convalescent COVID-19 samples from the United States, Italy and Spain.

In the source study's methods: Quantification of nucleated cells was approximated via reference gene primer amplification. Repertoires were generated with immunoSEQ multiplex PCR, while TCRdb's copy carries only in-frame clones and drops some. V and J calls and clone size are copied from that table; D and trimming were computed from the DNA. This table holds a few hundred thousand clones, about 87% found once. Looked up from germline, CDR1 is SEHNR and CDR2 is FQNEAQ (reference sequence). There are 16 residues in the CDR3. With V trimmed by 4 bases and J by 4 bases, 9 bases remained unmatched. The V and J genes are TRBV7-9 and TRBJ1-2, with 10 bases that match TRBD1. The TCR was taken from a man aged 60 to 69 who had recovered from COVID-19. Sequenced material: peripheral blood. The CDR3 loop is CASSSRQGAVGYGYTF. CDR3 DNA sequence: TGTGCCAGCAGCTCCAGACAGGGGGCGGTGGGCTATGGCTACACCTTC. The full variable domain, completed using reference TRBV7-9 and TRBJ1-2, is DTGVSQNPRHKITKRGQNVTFRCDPISEHNRLYWYRQTLGQGPEFLTYFQNEAQLEKSRLLSDRFSAERPKGSFSTLEIQRTEQGDSAMYLCASSSRQGAVGYGYTFGSGTRLTVV.